This T cell receptor beta chain was captured in a study of blood T cell repertoires in COVID-19. Study background: Sites across the United States, Italy and Spain contributed samples from acute and convalescent COVID-19. T cells, B-cell-depleted T cells, or PBMCs provided the cDNA or gDNA that served as material.

Germline CDR1 and CDR2: SNHLY and FYNNEI. The junction had 16 bases not matched to a gene; V was cut back by 8 bases and J by 0 bases. This CDR3 is 20 amino acids long. Per the original methods: Amplification from reference gene primers served as the basis for estimated nucleated cell counts. This table comes from immunoSEQ multiplex PCR, and its TCRdb copy is limited to in-frame clones, with some not included. V and J calls plus clone size are reproduced from that table; the DNA served to infer D and trimming. The sample consists of just over 650,000 clones, 80% to 90% of them appearing once. The chain links TRBV2 to TRBJ2-6, with 10 bases matching TRBD2. This TCR came from a woman aged 18-29 years with acute or convalescent COVID-19. The specimen was peripheral blood. The CDR3: CASSYPLAGGSFSGANVLTF. CDR3 coding DNA: TGTGCCAGCTCCTACCCTTTAGCGGGGGGCTCGTTCTCTGGGGCCAACGTCCTGACTTTC. Variable domain in full (rest from reference TRBV2 and TRBJ2-6): EPEVTQTPSHQVTQMGQEVILRCVPISNHLYFYWYRQILGQKVEFLVSFYNNEISEKSEIFDDQFSVERPDGSNFTLKIRSTKLEDSAMYFCASSYPLAGGSFSGANVLTFGAGSRLTVL.